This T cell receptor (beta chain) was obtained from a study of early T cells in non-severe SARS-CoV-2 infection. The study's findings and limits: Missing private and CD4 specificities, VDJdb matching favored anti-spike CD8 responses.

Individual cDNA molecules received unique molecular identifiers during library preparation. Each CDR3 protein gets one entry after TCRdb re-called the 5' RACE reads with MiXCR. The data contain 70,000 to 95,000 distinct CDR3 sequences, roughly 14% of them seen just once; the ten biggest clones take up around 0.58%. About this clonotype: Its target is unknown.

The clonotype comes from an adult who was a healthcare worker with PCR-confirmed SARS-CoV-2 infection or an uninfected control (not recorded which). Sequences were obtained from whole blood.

The DNA of the CDR3 is TGCGCCAGCAGCCAAGAAAGGGGATCTCGGACTAATGAAAAACTGTTTTTT. It is translated as CASSQERGSRTNEKLFF. The rearrangement joins TRBV4-1 to TRBJ1-4; D might be TRBD1 (5 bases). From germline, CDR1 is MGHRA and CDR2 YSYEKL. This CDR3 has 17 residues. V lost 0 bases and J lost 2, with 13 bases in between.